These T cell receptor beta chains were read from a single sample in a study of shared clonotypes between healthy human individuals. Sequencing was performed with immunoSEQ multiplex PCR; in TCRdb, only in-frame clones are kept and a portion is missing. This table holds around 1.9 million clones, 93% found once. What was sequenced was naive CD8+ T cells from PBMCs. The receptor set was obtained from a man aged 18 to 30 in good health. Some clones in this sample may be carry-over from other donors' samples. The CDR3 runs from the conserved cysteine through the conserved F or W. Each record gives: CDR3 length, V gene, CDR3 protein.

CDR3 length: 15
V gene: TRBV5-4
CDR3 protein: CASSLEVVGYYEQYF

CDR3 length: 18
V gene: TRBV10-3
CDR3 protein: CAISEIFRDLAFLDTQYF

CDR3 length: 15
V gene: TRBV11-2
CDR3 protein: CASSAGTGGHNEQFF

CDR3 length: 13
V gene: TRBV27
CDR3 protein: CASSSGASYEQYF

CDR3 length: 12
V gene: TRBV6-1
CDR3 protein: CASSAPGTGEYF

CDR3 length: 14
V gene: TRBV2
CDR3 protein: CASSEAFIREAQYF

CDR3 length: 13
V gene: TRBV10-1
CDR3 protein: CASSEGRWFEQYF

CDR3 length: 14
V gene: TRBV4-1
CDR3 protein: CASSTGTGAYEQYF

CDR3 length: 14
V gene: TRBV4-1
CDR3 protein: CASSPGWYGNTIYF

CDR3 length: 16
V gene: TRBV7-9
CDR3 protein: CASSSGSHVANYGYTF

CDR3 length: 16
V gene: TRBV28
CDR3 protein: CASRTKRRSSYNEQFF

CDR3 length: 15
V gene: TRBV9
CDR3 protein: CASSKTSGSPYEQYF

CDR3 length: 10
V gene: TRBV6-5
CDR3 protein: CASGDYEQYF

CDR3 length: 14
V gene: TRBV7-9
CDR3 protein: CASSLPGLPYEQYF

CDR3 length: 14
V gene: TRBV27
CDR3 protein: CASSLYPPGYGYTF

CDR3 length: 11
V gene: TRBV19
CDR3 protein: CASSTNTEAFF

CDR3 length: 18
V gene: TRBV19
CDR3 protein: CASSSPGAVDGYNQPQHF

CDR3 length: 15
V gene: TRBV7-9
CDR3 protein: CASSSIAASSYEQYF

CDR3 length: 13
V gene: TRBV7-2
CDR3 protein: CASSVGAGTEAFF

CDR3 length: 14
V gene: TRBV28
CDR3 protein: CASSLGRDTGELFF

CDR3 length: 16
V gene: TRBV2
CDR3 protein: CASSEGVGKVFYEQYF

CDR3 length: 13
V gene: TRBV28
CDR3 protein: CASTYRGTGELFF

CDR3 length: 13
V gene: TRBV29-1
CDR3 protein: CSVERLAVNEQFF

CDR3 length: 16
V gene: TRBV5-1
CDR3 protein: CASSLARDRPYNEQFF

CDR3 length: 14
V gene: TRBV7-3
CDR3 protein: CASSLGGSINTQYF

CDR3 length: 14
V gene: TRBV27
CDR3 protein: CASSLAGSQETQYF

CDR3 length: 14
V gene: TRBV30
CDR3 protein: CAWSVRTLHQPQHF

CDR3 length: 15
V gene: TRBV7-3
CDR3 protein: CASSLMASNYNEQFF

CDR3 length: 13
V gene: TRBV19
CDR3 protein: CASSLNRGNEQFF

CDR3 length: 16
V gene: TRBV7-9
CDR3 protein: CASSLPSSGASYEQYF

CDR3 length: 14
V gene: TRBV6-5
CDR3 protein: CASSSGTGNNEQFF

CDR3 length: 13
V gene: TRBV27
CDR3 protein: CASSVRVFWEQYF

CDR3 length: 16
V gene: TRBV7-6
CDR3 protein: CASSLGPAGEARSLDF

CDR3 length: 15
V gene: TRBV28
CDR3 protein: CASSLWGYSGNTIYF

CDR3 length: 13
V gene: TRBV29-1
CDR3 protein: CSVLAGFTDTQYF

CDR3 length: 13
V gene: TRBV9
CDR3 protein: CASSVGAKETQYF

CDR3 length: 16
V gene: TRBV7-9
CDR3 protein: CASTPAGLQNTGELFF

CDR3 length: 13
V gene: TRBV6-1
CDR3 protein: CASRGRLNTEAFF

CDR3 length: 19
V gene: TRBV9
CDR3 protein: CASTIRGSLTSSGANVLTF

CDR3 length: 14
V gene: TRBV28
CDR3 protein: CASSFRDLGETQYF

CDR3 length: 14
V gene: TRBV27
CDR3 protein: CASSPVGGNQPQHF

CDR3 length: 13
V gene: TRBV27
CDR3 protein: CASSLAPSRPQHF

CDR3 length: 18
V gene: TRBV23-1
CDR3 protein: CASTINPGQGTNGNTIYF

CDR3 length: 15
V gene: TRBV9
CDR3 protein: CASSREGSGNTEAFF

CDR3 length: 16
V gene: TRBV28
CDR3 protein: CASSSRPRTGENIQYF

CDR3 length: 16
V gene: TRBV15
CDR3 protein: CATSSIKTGLYQPQHF

CDR3 length: 14
V gene: TRBV27
CDR3 protein: CASSPALKTETQYF

CDR3 length: 13
V gene: TRBV9
CDR3 protein: CASRADNSAEAFF

CDR3 length: 15
V gene: TRBV6-1
CDR3 protein: CASSQQGPSYNEQFF

CDR3 length: 16
V gene: TRBV28
CDR3 protein: CASSLVAGASYNEQFF